The following is a TCR beta chain sequence with its context. The V end was cut by 0 bases, the J end by 5 bases, with 11 bases between. The germline CDR1 and CDR2 sequences are MGHRA and YSYEKL. The CDR3 length is 15 residues. This entry is derived from a study of cytomegalovirus exposure and HLA in healthy donors. The PCR was carried out with 60 Vbeta primers and 13 Jbeta primers. The assay was immunoSEQ multiplex PCR, and TCRdb's table has in-frame clones only and misses some. The data contain 250,000 or so clones, 85% of them seen just once; the ten biggest clones take up 1% to 1.5%. The chain is built from TRBV4-1 and TRBJ1-5; maybe TRBD1 (5 bases). This receptor was taken from a human donor in good health. Specimen: PBMCs. As DNA, the CDR3 is TGCGCCAGCAGCCAAGAGTACAGGTTTGATCAGCCCCAGCATTTT. This codes for CASSQEYRFDQPQHF.